The T cell receptor (beta chain) under discussion was sequenced for a study of blood T cell repertoires in COVID-19. This CDR3 is 16 amino acids long. CDR1 is SGHNT and CDR2 is YENEEA in the germline V gene. Trimming took off 5 bases at V and 0 bases at J, with 14 bases between the two ends. Sequencing was performed with immunoSEQ multiplex PCR; in TCRdb, only in-frame clones are kept and a portion is missing. Seen here are approximately 89,000 clones, approximately 75% observed once, and the top ten hold 13%. The specimen sequenced was peripheral blood. This TCR was sampled from a human donor in a cohort sampled during active COVID-19. The chain uses TRBV11-3 and TRBJ2-1; weak D call: TRBD2 (6 bases). The CDR3 nucleotides read TGTGCCAGCAGCCTCGGGACTGTCAGCTCCTACAATGAGCAGTTCTTC. Amino acids: CASSLGTVSSYNEQFF.